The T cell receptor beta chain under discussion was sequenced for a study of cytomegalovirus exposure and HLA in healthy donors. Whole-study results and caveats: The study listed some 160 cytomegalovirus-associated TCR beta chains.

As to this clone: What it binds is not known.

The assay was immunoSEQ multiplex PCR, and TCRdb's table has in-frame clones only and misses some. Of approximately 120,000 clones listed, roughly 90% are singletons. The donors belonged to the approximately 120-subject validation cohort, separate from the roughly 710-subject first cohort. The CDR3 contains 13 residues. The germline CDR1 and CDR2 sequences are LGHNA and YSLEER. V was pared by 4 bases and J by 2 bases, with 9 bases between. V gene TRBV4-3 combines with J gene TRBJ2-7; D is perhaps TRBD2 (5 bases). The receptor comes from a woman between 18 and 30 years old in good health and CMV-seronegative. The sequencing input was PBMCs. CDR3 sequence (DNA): TGCGCCAGCAGCCTGCAGCGGACCTACGAGCAGTACTTC. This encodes CASSLQRTYEQYF.